These T cell receptor beta chains were read from a single sample in a study of Ad26.COV2.S vaccination and SARS-CoV-2 variants. The assay was immunoSEQ multiplex PCR, and TCRdb's table has in-frame clones only and misses some. The table shows hundreds of thousands of clones, with more than 70% occurring only once. The sample consisted of peripheral blood, taken in a trial of Ad26.COV2.S vaccine versus placebo. Receptor source: a person aged 18-60 years who received the Ad26.COV2.S COVID-19 vaccine or a placebo. Both conserved end residues are part of each CDR3. A D gene is named only where the DNA matches it firmly. Size is stated for part of the rows, as once, few or many counts, or as a class when the clone is expanded.

NA TRBJ2-7 13 few TRBV27 CASSSQATYEQYF TGTGCCAGCAGTTCCCAGGCCACCTACGAGCAGTACTTC
TRBD1 TRBJ1-2 11 NA TRBV5-1 CASSYGQGATF TGCGCCAGCAGTTACGGACAGGGAGCCACCTTC
TRBD1 TRBJ2-7 14 once TRBV6-6 CASSSSGTVPEQYF TGTGCCAGCAGTTCCTCCGGGACAGTCCCCGAGCAGTACTTC
NA TRBJ2-5 13 NA TRBV9 CASSGGAQETQYF TGTGCCAGCAGCGGGGGGGCCCAAGAGACCCAGTACTTC
NA TRBJ2-1 15 once TRBV5-1 CASSFTSSSHNEQFF TGCGCCAGCAGCTTTACTAGCAGTTCCCACAATGAGCAGTTCTTC
NA TRBJ1-4 14 NA TRBV7-2 CASSLVPGQEKLFF TGTGCCAGCAGCTTAGTCCCAGGGCAGGAAAAACTGTTTTTT
TRBD1 TRBJ1-1 12 NA TRBV9 CASSTQGAEAFF TGTGCCAGCAGCACTCAGGGGGCTGAAGCTTTCTTT
TRBD1 TRBJ1-6 14 NA TRBV25-1 CASSLGTDNSPLHF TGTGCCAGCAGCCTCGGGACAGATAATTCACCCCTCCACTTT
NA TRBJ2-2 13 NA TRBV5-5 CASSLEDTGELFF TGTGCCAGCAGCTTGGAGGACACCGGGGAGCTGTTTTTT
NA TRBJ1-5 16 few TRBV19 CASSILTGPPPGPQHF TGTGCCAGTAGTATCCTAACCGGGCCCCCGCCAGGGCCCCAGCATTTT
NA TRBJ2-2 15 NA TRBV9 CASSFRGRNTGELFF TGTGCCAGCAGCTTCCGGGGTAGGAACACCGGGGAGCTGTTTTTT
TRBD2 TRBJ2-7 18 NA TRBV9 CASSVGTASGLHSYEQYF TGTGCCAGCAGCGTAGGTACAGCTAGCGGTTTACACTCCTACGAGCAGTACTTC
NA TRBJ2-1 16 NA TRBV4-2 CASSQDRTLSYNEQFF TGTGCCAGCAGCCAAGATCGGACACTTTCCTACAATGAGCAGTTCTTC
NA TRBJ2-7 15 NA TRBV10-3 CAISSTSGVPYEQYF TGTGCCATCTCGTCGACTAGTGGGGTTCCCTACGAGCAGTACTTC
NA TRBJ2-2 13 NA TRBV5-5 CASSPTATGELFF TGTGCCAGCAGCCCAACAGCTACCGGGGAGCTGTTTTTT
TRBD1 TRBJ2-7 14 NA TRBV10-1 CASSQRQGSYEQYF TGCGCCAGCAGCCAAAGACAGGGTTCCTACGAGCAGTACTTC
NA TRBJ2-7 12 NA TRBV20-1 CSASEEHYEQYF TGCAGTGCTAGTGAGGAGCACTACGAGCAGTACTTC
NA TRBJ1-1 13 NA TRBV5-1 CASSQQLNTEAFF TGCGCCAGCTCTCAACAATTGAACACTGAAGCTTTCTTT
NA TRBJ2-7 14 NA TRBV29-1 CSVTSGLHSYEQYF TGCAGCGTTACTTCGGGACTGCACTCCTACGAGCAGTACTTC
TRBD1 TRBJ2-3 14 NA TRBV7-3 CASSFRGRADTQYF TGTGCCAGCAGCTTTAGGGGGCGGGCAGATACGCAGTATTTT
TRBD2 TRBJ2-2 17 NA TRBV24-1 CATSDQTSGGFTGELFF TGTGCCACCAGTGATCAGACTAGCGGGGGGTTCACCGGGGAGCTGTTTTTT
NA TRBJ1-4 12 NA TRBV3-1/TRBV3-2 CASSPQGEKLFF TGTGCCAGCAGCCCCCAAGGGGAAAAACTGTTTTTT
NA TRBJ1-1 13 NA TRBV12-3/TRBV12-4 CASTYLWNTEAFF TGTGCCAGCACCTACTTGTGGAACACTGAAGCTTTCTTT
NA TRBJ1-3 14 NA TRBV9 CASSLGNSGNTIYF TGTGCCAGCAGCCTTGGTAATTCTGGAAACACCATATATTTT
TRBD2 TRBJ2-7 13 NA TRBV6-5 CATFSGTSGPLHF TGTGCCACCTTTTCCGGGACTAGCGGACCTTTACACTTC
TRBD1 TRBJ1-4 16 NA TRBV7-8 CASSPRDRGLYEKLFF TGTGCCAGCAGCCCCCGGGACAGGGGTTTATATGAAAAACTGTTTTTT
NA TRBJ1-4 15 NA TRBV4-2 CASSLRPGGDEKLFF TGTGCCAGCTCCCTGAGGCCCGGCGGGGATGAAAAACTGTTTTTT
NA TRBJ1-2 15 NA TRBV18 CASSPVAATRYGYTF TGTGCCAGCTCACCTGTGGCAGCCACACGCTATGGCTACACCTTC
NA TRBJ2-1 16 NA TRBV7-9 CASSLGVRPSYNEQFF TGTGCCAGCAGCCTAGGCGTGAGGCCCTCCTACAATGAGCAGTTCTTC
NA TRBJ2-7 12 NA TRBV30 CAWGLGLNEQYF TGTGCCTGGGGGCTAGGATTAAACGAGCAGTACTTC
NA TRBJ1-3 13 few TRBV4-2 CASRQESGNTIYF TGTGCCAGCAGACAAGAGTCCGGAAACACCATATATTTT
NA TRBJ1-3 13 NA TRBV9 CASSVPPGNTIYF TGTGCCAGCAGCGTTCCCCCTGGAAACACCATATATTTT
NA TRBJ1-5 15 NA TRBV12-5 CASGLVPCSNQPQHF TGTGCTAGTGGTTTGGTACCTTGTAGCAATCAGCCCCAGCATTTT
NA TRBJ2-2 15 NA TRBV5-1 CASSLGGTVTGELFF TGCGCCAGCAGCTTGGGCGGGACAGTGACCGGGGAGCTGTTTTTT
TRBD1 TRBJ1-6 15 NA TRBV10-3 CAISESDRGNSPLHF TGTGCCATCAGTGAGTCGGACAGGGGAAATTCACCCCTCCACTTT
NA TRBJ2-5 13 NA TRBV12-3/TRBV12-4 CASSSGPQTTQYF TGTGCCAGCAGTTCCGGACCACAGACCACCCAGTACTTC
NA TRBJ1-2 16 NA TRBV5-1 CASSLNPAESPYGYTF TGCGCCAGCAGCCTAAACCCTGCGGAGAGTCCTTATGGCTACACCTTC
NA TRBJ2-3 21 NA TRBV18 CASRHGGTKKISGPSTDTQYF TGTGCCAGCCGCCATGGGGGGACGAAGAAAATAAGTGGCCCTAGCACAGATACGCAGTATTTT
NA TRBJ1-2 13 NA TRBV18 CASSPAGNYGYTF TGTGCCAGCTCACCAGCAGGGAACTATGGCTACACCTTC
TRBD2 TRBJ2-6 18 NA TRBV19 CASSIRLAGSSGANVLTF TGTGCCAGTAGTATCAGACTAGCGGGTTCCTCTGGGGCCAACGTCCTGACTTTC
NA TRBJ1-2 12 NA TRBV2 CASSEGSYGYTF TGTGCCAGCAGTGAGGGATCCTATGGCTACACCTTC
NA TRBJ2-7 16 NA TRBV18 CASSPGGTGPTYEQYF TGTGCCAGCTCACCAGGCGGGACGGGCCCTACCTACGAGCAGTACTTC
TRBD2 TRBJ2-7 15 few TRBV7-9 CASSLTSGSLYEQYF TGTGCCAGCAGCTTGACTAGCGGGAGCTTGTACGAGCAGTACTTC
NA TRBJ2-3 13 NA TRBV19 CASSIVVGDTQYF TGTGCCAGTAGTATAGTGGTGGGGGATACGCAGTATTTT
NA TRBJ1-3 11 NA TRBV29-1 CSVESGNTIYF TGCAGCGTTGAGAGTGGAAACACCATATATTTT
NA TRBJ2-1 13 NA TRBV29-1 CSVPGSSYNEQFF TGCAGCGTCCCCGGCAGCTCCTACAATGAGCAGTTCTTC
NA TRBJ1-1 15 NA TRBV7-9 CASSLTASMNTEAFF TGTGCCAGCAGCTTAACAGCTTCCATGAACACTGAAGCTTTCTTT
NA TRBJ1-6 15 NA TRBV19 CASSPGEPTYSPLHF TGTGCCAGTAGTCCTGGGGAACCCACGTATTCACCCCTCCACTTT
TRBD1 TRBJ1-2 13 NA TRBV4-2 CASSQDGQDGYTF TGTGCCAGCAGCCAAGACGGACAGGATGGCTACACCTTC
NA TRBJ1-1 13 once TRBV2 CASSVAEDTEAFF TGTGCCAGCAGTGTGGCCGAGGACACTGAAGCTTTCTTT
TRBD1 TRBJ1-4 15 NA TRBV6-5 CASSALTGANEKLFF TGTGCCAGCAGCGCTTTGACAGGGGCAAATGAAAAACTGTTTTTT
TRBD2 TRBJ2-5 13 NA TRBV30 CAWSSGLAETQYF TGTGCCTGGAGTTCGGGACTAGCAGAGACCCAGTACTTC
NA TRBJ2-3 16 NA TRBV2 CASSDPGGRSTDTQYF TGTGCCAGCAGTGACCCTGGGGGTCGGAGCACAGATACGCAGTATTTT
NA TRBJ2-7 14 NA TRBV3-1/TRBV3-2 CASSQDQGLNEQYF TGTGCCAGCAGCCAAGATCAAGGACTGAACGAGCAGTACTTC
NA TRBJ1-1 14 NA TRBV19 CASSTPAVDTEAFF TGTGCCAGCAGCACGCCAGCTGTGGACACTGAAGCTTTCTTT
NA TRBJ1-2 13 NA TRBV7-8 CASDSGRGGGYTF TGTGCCAGCGATTCAGGCAGGGGCGGGGGCTACACCTTC
NA TRBJ2-7 14 NA TRBV7-9 CASSLAGVGYEQYF TGTGCCAGCAGCTTAGCAGGGGTTGGCTACGAGCAGTACTTC
NA TRBJ2-3 13 NA TRBV6-4 CASSEQGTDTQYF TGTGCCAGCAGTGAACAAGGCACAGATACGCAGTATTTT
NA TRBJ1-4 14 once TRBV25-1 CASSEWTTNEKLFF TGTGCCAGCAGTGAGTGGACAACTAATGAAAAACTGTTTTTT
NA TRBJ2-3 14 NA TRBV6-5 CASSDQSGTDTQYF TGTGCCAGCAGCGATCAGAGCGGCACAGATACGCAGTATTTT